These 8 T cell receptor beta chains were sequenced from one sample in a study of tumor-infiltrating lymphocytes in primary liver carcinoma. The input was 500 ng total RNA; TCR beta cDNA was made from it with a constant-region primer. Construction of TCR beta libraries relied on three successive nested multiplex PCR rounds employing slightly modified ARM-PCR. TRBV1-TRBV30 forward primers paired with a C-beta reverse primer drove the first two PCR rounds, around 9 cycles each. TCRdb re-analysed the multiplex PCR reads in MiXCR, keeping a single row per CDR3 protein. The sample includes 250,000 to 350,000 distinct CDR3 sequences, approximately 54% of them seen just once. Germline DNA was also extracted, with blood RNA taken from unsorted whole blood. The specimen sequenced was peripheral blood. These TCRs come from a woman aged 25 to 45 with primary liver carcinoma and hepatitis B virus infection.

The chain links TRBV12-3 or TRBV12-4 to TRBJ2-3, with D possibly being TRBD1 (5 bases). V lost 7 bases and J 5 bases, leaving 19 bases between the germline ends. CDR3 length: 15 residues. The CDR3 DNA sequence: TGTGCCAGCACCCTCCTCAAGGGGCGAGTAGATACGCAGTATTTT. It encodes CASTLLKGRVDTQYF.

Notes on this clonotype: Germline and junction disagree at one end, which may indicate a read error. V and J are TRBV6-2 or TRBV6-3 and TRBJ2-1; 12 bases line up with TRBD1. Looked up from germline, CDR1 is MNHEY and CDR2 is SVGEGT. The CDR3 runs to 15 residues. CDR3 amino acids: CACSPGGTGGNEQFF. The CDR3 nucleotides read TGTGCCTGCAGTCCAGGAGGGACAGGGGGCAATGAGCAATTCTTC.

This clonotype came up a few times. DNA for the CDR3: TGTGCCATCAGTGACCTTAAGGCCAACATTCAGTACTTC. As protein: CAISDLKANIQYF. The rearrangement links TRBV10-3 to TRBJ2-4, with D hard to call. Germline lookup yields CDR1 ENHRY and CDR2 SYGVKD. The germline V and J ends were trimmed by 3 bases and 7 bases, with 10 bases remaining between them. The CDR3 spans 13 residues.

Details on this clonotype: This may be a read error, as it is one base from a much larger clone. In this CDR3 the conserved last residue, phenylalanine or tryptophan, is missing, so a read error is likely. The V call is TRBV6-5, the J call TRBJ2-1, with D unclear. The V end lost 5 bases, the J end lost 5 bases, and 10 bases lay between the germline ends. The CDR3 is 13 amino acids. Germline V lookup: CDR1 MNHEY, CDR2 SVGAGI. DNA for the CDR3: TGTGCCAGCAGTCTCCTTTACAACAATGAGCAGTTCCTC. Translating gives CASSLLYNNEQFL.

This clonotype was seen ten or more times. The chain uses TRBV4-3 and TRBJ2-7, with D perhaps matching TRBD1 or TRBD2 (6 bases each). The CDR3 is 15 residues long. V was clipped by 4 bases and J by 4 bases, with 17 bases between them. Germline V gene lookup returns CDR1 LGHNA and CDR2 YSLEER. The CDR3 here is CASSPTDGGVYEQYF. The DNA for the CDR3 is TGCGCCAGCAGCCCCACCGACGGGGGCGTTTACGAGCAGTACTTC.

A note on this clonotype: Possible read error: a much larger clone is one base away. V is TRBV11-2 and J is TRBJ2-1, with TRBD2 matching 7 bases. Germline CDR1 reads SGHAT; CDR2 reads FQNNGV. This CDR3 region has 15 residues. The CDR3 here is CASSFGTNGYNEQSF. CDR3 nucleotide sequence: TGTGCCAGCAGCTTCGGGACTAACGGCTACAATGAGCAGTCCTTC. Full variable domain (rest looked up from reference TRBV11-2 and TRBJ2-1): EAGVAQSPRYKIIEKRQSVAFWCNPISGHATLYWYQQILGQGPKLLIQFQNNGVVDDSQLPKDRFSAERLKGVDSTLKIQPAKLEDSAVYLCASSFGTNGYNEQSFGPGTRLTVL.

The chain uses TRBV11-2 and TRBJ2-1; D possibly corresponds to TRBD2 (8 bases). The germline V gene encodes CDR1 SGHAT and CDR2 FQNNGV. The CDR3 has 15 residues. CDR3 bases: TGTGTCAGTAGCTCGGGGACAGCGGGAGTCTATGAGCAGTTCTTC. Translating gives CVSSSGTAGVYEQFF.

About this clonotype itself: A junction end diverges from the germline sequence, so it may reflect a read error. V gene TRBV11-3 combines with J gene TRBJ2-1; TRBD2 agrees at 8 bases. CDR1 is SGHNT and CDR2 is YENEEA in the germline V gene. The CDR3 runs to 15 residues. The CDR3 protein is CGSRAGTRGRSGQFF. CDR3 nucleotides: TGTGGCAGCAGAGCCGGGACTAGAGGGAGGTCGGGGCAGTTCTTC.